This entry lists 21 T cell receptor beta chains sequenced from one sample in a study of neurological immune-mediated disorders (dated by TCRdb to the late 2010s). Receptors were amplified or captured by 5' RACE. The sequencer was an Illumina HiSeq 2500. TCRdb itself trimmed the public reads at Q25 with fastp, ran MiXCR and retained productive beta chains. For every CDR3 protein sequence, its rows merge into one entry that carries the most common genes and DNA. This sample is represented by 100,000 to 150,000 distinct CDR3 sequences; 3% to 3.5% of them were singletons. The ten largest clonotypes hold around 1.4% of the sample. Specimen: PBMCs. These receptors came from a woman in her thirties with multiple sclerosis.

This clonotype has only a few counts. The chain carries TRBV5-6 and TRBJ1-6, with 7 bases fitting TRBD1. With V trimmed by 4 bases and J by 9 bases, 13 bases remained unmatched. CDR1 is SGHDT, CDR2 YYEEEE, per germline. The CDR3 totals 16 residues. For the CDR3, the DNA is TGTGCCAGCAGCCTAGACACAGGGGAAGTCCTTTCACCCCTCCACTTT. This encodes CASSLDTGEVLSPLHF.

This clonotype was counted many times. The CDR3 here is CASSPGGDLTEAFF. In DNA, the CDR3 is TGCGCCAGCAGCCCTGGGGGGGATCTCACTGAAGCTTTCTTT. The chain joins TRBV5-1 to TRBJ1-1, with TRBD1 as a possible D gene (5 bases). This CDR3 has 14 residues. The V end lost 4 bases, the J end lost 4 bases, and 14 bases lay between the germline ends. CDR1 is SGHRS, CDR2 YFSETQ, per germline.

This clonotype occurred many times. The V call is TRBV5-5, the J call TRBJ2-5, with 16 bases aligning to TRBD2. The ends lost 0 bases at V and 2 bases at J; junction bases unmatched: 1. Germline lookup yields CDR1 SGHKS and CDR2 YYEKEE (reference sequence). The CDR3 extends over 17 amino acids. CDR3 in DNA: TGTGCCAGCAGCTTGGGGGGACTAGCGGGAGGGCAAGAGACCCAGTACTTC. This encodes CASSLGGLAGGQETQYF.

This clonotype occurred many times. This rearrangement joins TRBV29-1 to TRBJ2-1, with a possible D match to TRBD2 (5 bases). Germline CDR1 reads SQVTM; CDR2 reads ANQGSEA. This CDR3 is built from 18 residues. V shed 3 bases and J shed 5 bases, with 26 bases lying between them. CDR3 in amino acids: CSVESAKGRGNQNNEQFF. The CDR3 bases are TGCAGCGTTGAGTCAGCGAAGGGCCGAGGGAACCAGAACAATGAGCAGTTCTTC.

This clonotype has ten or more counts. The V call is TRBV25-1, the J call TRBJ2-5; TRBD1 matches at 7 bases. V shed 5 bases and J 1 base; nucleotides not matched to a gene: 7. The CDR3 sequence is 15 residues long. Germline V gene sequence: CDR1 MGHDK, CDR2 SYGVNS. The CDR3 loop is CASSPVTGVQETQYF. The CDR3 DNA reads TGTGCCAGCAGTCCGGTAACAGGGGTCCAAGAGACCCAGTACTTC.

This clonotype appeared a few times. The V gene is TRBV19, the J gene TRBJ2-7; D is uncertain. Germline-derived CDR1 and CDR2 are LNHDA and SQIVND (reference sequence). The CDR3 has 14 residues. Trimming shortened V by 6 bases and J by 2 bases, and 14 bases separated the two germline ends. Here the CDR3 DNA reads TGTGCCAGTAGCCCGCTAGGCGGCCCCTACGAGCAGTACTTC. Encoded protein: CASSPLGGPYEQYF.

This clonotype was detected many times. This chain uses TRBV5-1 with TRBJ2-7, with TRBD2 matching 12 bases. Looked up from germline, CDR1 is SGHRS and CDR2 is YFSETQ. Losses at the gene ends were 4 bases for V and 6 bases for J; bases not matched to a gene: 5. The CDR3 is made up of 14 amino acids. CDR3 loop: CASSDLTSGSEQYF. The CDR3 nucleotides are TGCGCCAGCAGCGACCTGACTAGCGGGAGCGAGCAGTACTTC.

This clonotype was seen repeatedly, ten times or more. The V call is TRBV29-1, the J call TRBJ2-7; D not certain. Germline V gives CDR1 SQVTM, CDR2 ANQGSEA. The CDR3 is 13 residues long. V dropped 2 bases and J dropped 2 bases, with 10 bases sitting between them. The CDR3 protein is CSVEMGIPYEQYF. CDR3 coding DNA: TGCAGCGTTGAAATGGGGATTCCCTACGAGCAGTACTTC.

This clonotype was counted many times. CDR3 coding DNA: TGCAGCGGGGGGCGATTCGGGCCTAATGAAGCTTTCTTT. Translation: CSGGRFGPNEAFF. V is TRBV29-1 and J is TRBJ1-1; perhaps TRBD1 as D (6 bases). This CDR3 spans 13 amino acids. Germline assignment: CDR1 SQVTM and CDR2 ANQGSEA. With 7 bases removed from V and 7 bases from J, the gap between germline ends came to 19 bases.

This clonotype was seen a few times. V is TRBV20-1 and J is TRBJ2-3, with 8 bases that match TRBD1. This CDR3 is built from 14 residues. The germline V gene has CDR1 DFQATT and CDR2 SNEGSKA (reference sequence). Trimming at V came to 6 bases and at J to 9 bases, leaving 14 bases not matched to a gene. CDR3 sequence: CSATSDRESRTQYF. CDR3 coding DNA: TGCAGTGCCACATCGGACAGGGAATCGAGGACGCAGTATTTT.

In its sample, this clonotype was seen many times. This chain uses TRBV7-2 with TRBJ2-1, with 7 bases matching TRBD1. V was clipped by 3 bases and J by 0 bases; unmatched bases: 2. There are 15 residues in the CDR3. Germline CDR1 is SGHTA and CDR2 is FQGNSA. The CDR3 region has the DNA TGTGCCAGCAGCTTGACAGGGCTCTCCTACAATGAGCAGTTCTTC. Protein product: CASSLTGLSYNEQFF.

This clonotype was recorded many times. The V call is TRBV5-1, the J call TRBJ1-1, with TRBD1 as a possible D gene (6 bases). Germline lookup yields CDR1 SGHRS and CDR2 YFSETQ. V dropped 3 bases and J dropped 5 bases, with 20 bases sitting between them. The CDR3 extends over 16 amino acids. CDR3 in DNA: TGCGCCAGCAGCTGGGTGAGTGGACAGAGAGGAACTGAAGCTTTCTTT. Protein sequence: CASSWVSGQRGTEAFF. Drawing the rest from reference TRBV5-1 and TRBJ1-1, the complete variable domain is KAGVTQTPRYLIKTRGQQVTLSCSPISGHRSVSWYQQTPGQGLQFLFEYFSETQRNKGNFPGRFSGRQFSNSRSEMNVSTLELGDSALYLCASSWVSGQRGTEAFFGQGTRLTVV.

This clonotype was found many times. The V gene is TRBV20-1, the J gene TRBJ2-1; 12 nucleotides agree with TRBD2. Germline values: CDR1 DFQATT, CDR2 SNEGSKA (reference sequence). The CDR3 is 12 residues long. CDR3 bases: TGCCAGCCTACTAGCGGGAGGAATGAGCAGTTCTTC. Its translation is CQPTSGRNEQFF.

This clonotype showed up many times. The V call is TRBV7-6, the J call TRBJ1-3; no firm D call. V was shortened by 1 base and J by 0 bases, with 13 bases between the two germline ends. There are 17 residues in the CDR3. CDR1 and CDR2 from the germline V gene are SGHVS and FNYEAQ. CDR3 region: CASSLGSGTTSGNTIYF. CDR3 DNA sequence: TGTGCCAGCAGCTTAGGCTCAGGTACTACCTCTGGAAACACCATATATTTT.

At least ten counts were recorded for this clonotype. Its ends do not fully match the called genes, so a read error is possible. Written as DNA, the CDR3 is TGTGCCAGTAGTGAGACCGGGACAGGGGGCAATGAGCAGTTCTTC. Translated, it gives CASSETGTGGNEQFF. This chain links TRBV6-4 with TRBJ2-1, with 11 positions matching TRBD1. Germline loops: CDR1 MRHNA, CDR2 SNTAGT. The CDR3 runs to 15 residues.

This clonotype was counted ten times or more. The chain carries TRBV20-1 and TRBJ1-2, with a tentative D call TRBD1 (5 bases). The germline V and J ends were trimmed by 0 bases and 8 bases, with 16 bases remaining between them. The CDR3 has 14 residues. From germline, CDR1 is DFQATT and CDR2 SNEGSKA (reference sequence). The CDR3 region has the DNA TGCAGTGCTAGAGAGGGGCGGACCGTGGGAGGCTACACCTTC. Translating gives CSAREGRTVGGYTF.

The table lists this clonotype with many counts. V and J are TRBV20-1 and TRBJ2-2, with 7 bases lining up with TRBD1. Germline CDR1 reads DFQATT; CDR2 reads SNEGSKA (reference sequence). This CDR3 spans 14 amino acids. J was trimmed by 7 bases and V by 3 bases; bases with no gene match: 8. CDR3 in amino acids: CSASSSSGGGELFF. The CDR3 nucleotides read TGCAGTGCTAGCTCTTCTTCAGGGGGCGGGGAGCTGTTTTTT.

This clonotype was seen many times. This sequence joins TRBV7-9 and TRBJ1-5; 8 positions agree with TRBD1. This CDR3 comprises 14 residues. J gave up 4 bases and V 11 bases, and 10 bases lay outside the gene matches. Germline CDR1 reads SEHNR; CDR2 reads FQNEAQ (reference sequence). The DNA of the CDR3 is TGTGCCTCAGGGGCCGACAGGGGAAATCAGCCCCAGCATTTT. Amino acids: CASGADRGNQPQHF.

This clonotype was observed at least ten times. The rearrangement links TRBV24-1 to TRBJ2-7, with 8 bases lining up with TRBD2. The CDR3 sequence is 13 residues long. CDR1 is KGHDR, CDR2 SFDVKD, per germline. V trimming: 7 bases; J trimming: 2 bases; junction bases outside the gene matches: 3. The CDR3 DNA reads TGTGCCACCAGAGCGGGAGAAACCTACGAGCAGTACTTC. It specifies CATRAGETYEQYF.

Many counts were recorded for this clonotype. This chain connects TRBV5-1 to TRBJ2-7; TRBD2 aligns across 9 bases. V dropped 4 bases and J dropped 3; count of bases not matched to a gene: 8. This CDR3 contains 15 residues. Looked up from germline, CDR1 is SGHRS and CDR2 is YFSETQ. CDR3 in amino acids: CASSPGLAGGYEQYF. The DNA for the CDR3 is TGCGCCAGCAGCCCGGGACTAGCTGGGGGCTACGAGCAGTACTTC.

This clonotype was detected a few times. V and J are TRBV2 and TRBJ2-1; no reliable D call. V gave up 3 bases and J gave up 6 bases, with 12 bases separating them. This CDR3 is 14 amino acids long. Germline loops: CDR1 SNHLY, CDR2 FYNNEI. CDR3 coding DNA: TGTGCCAGCAGTGATCCCAGAGGTCGCAATGAGCAGTTCTTC. Translating gives CASSDPRGRNEQFF.